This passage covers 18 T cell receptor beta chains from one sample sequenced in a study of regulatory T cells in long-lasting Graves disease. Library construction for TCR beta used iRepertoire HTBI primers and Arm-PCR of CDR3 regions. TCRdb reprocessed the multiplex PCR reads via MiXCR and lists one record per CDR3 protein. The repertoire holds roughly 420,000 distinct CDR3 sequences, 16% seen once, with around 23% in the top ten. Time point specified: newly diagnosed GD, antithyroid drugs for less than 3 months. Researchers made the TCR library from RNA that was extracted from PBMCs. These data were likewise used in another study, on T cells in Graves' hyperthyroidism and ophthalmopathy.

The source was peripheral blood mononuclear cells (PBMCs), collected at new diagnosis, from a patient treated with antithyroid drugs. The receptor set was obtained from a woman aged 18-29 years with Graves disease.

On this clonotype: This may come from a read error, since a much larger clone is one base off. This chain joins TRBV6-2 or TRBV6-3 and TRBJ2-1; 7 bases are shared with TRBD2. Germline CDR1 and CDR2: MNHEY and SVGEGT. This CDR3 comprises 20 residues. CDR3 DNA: TGTGCCAGCAGTTACCTAACACTGGGCCGTGGACTAGTAAGGGGCAATGGGCAGTTCTTC. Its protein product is CASSYLTLGRGLVRGNGQFF.

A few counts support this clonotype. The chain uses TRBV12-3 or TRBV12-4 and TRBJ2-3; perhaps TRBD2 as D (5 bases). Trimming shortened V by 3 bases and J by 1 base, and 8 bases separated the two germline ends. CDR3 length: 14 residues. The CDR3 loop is CASSLFSGTDTQYF. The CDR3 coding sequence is TGTGCCAGCAGTTTGTTTAGCGGCACAGATACGCAGTATTTT.

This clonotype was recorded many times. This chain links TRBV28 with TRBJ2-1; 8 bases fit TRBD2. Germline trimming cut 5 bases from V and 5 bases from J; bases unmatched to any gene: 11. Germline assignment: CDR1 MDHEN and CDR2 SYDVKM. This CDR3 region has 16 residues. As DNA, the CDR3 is TGTGCCAGCAGTACCCCTGGCGGGAGGACGAACAATGAGCAGTTCTTC. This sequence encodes CASSTPGGRTNNEQFF.

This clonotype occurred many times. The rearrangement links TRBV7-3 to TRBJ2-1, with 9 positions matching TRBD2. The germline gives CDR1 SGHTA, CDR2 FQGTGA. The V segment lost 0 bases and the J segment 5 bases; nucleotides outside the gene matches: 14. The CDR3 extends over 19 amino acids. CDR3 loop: CASSLTSSLAGRKDNEQFF. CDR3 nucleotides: TGTGCCAGCAGCTTAACATCGAGTCTAGCGGGGAGGAAGGACAATGAGCAGTTCTTC.

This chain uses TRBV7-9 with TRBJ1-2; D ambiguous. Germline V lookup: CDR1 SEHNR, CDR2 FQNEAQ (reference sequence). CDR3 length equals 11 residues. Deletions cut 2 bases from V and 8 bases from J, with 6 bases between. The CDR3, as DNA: TGTGCCAGCAGCTTATGGGCCGGCTACACCTTC. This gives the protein CASSLWAGYTF.

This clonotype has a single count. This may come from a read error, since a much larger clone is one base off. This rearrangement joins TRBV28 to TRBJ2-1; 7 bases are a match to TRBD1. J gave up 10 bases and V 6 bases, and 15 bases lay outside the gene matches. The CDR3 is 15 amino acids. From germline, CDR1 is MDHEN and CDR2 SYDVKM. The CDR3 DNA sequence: TGTGCCAGCAGGGGAGCAGGACAGGCCCCCGGGGAGCAGTTCTTC. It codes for CASRGAGQAPGEQFF. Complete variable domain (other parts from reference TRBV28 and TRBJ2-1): DVKVTQSSRYLVKRTGEKVFLECVQDMDHENMFWYRQDPGLGLRLIYFSYDVKMKEKGDIPEGYSVSREKKERFSLILESASTNQTSMYLCASRGAGQAPGEQFFGPGTRLTVL.

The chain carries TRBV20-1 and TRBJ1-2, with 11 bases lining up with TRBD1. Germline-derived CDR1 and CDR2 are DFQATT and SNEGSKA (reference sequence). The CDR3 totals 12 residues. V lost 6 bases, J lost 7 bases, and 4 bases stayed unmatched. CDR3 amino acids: CSAAGTGGGYTF. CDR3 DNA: TGCAGTGCGGCCGGGACAGGGGGTGGCTACACCTTC.

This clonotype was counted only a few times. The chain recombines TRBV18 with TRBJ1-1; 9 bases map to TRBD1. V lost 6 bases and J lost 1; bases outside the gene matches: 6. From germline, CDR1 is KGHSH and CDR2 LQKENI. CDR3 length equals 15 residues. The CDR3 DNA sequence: TGTGCCAGCTCTCGCCAGACAGGGGGGAACACTGAAGCTTTCTTT. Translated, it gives CASSRQTGGNTEAFF.

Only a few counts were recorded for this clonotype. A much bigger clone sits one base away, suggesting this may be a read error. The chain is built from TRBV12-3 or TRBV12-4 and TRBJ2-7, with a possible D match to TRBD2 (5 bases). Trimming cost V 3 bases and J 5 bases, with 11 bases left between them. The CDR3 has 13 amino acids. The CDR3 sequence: CASSFNGKDEQYF. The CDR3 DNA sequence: TGTGCCAGCAGTTTTAACGGGAAGGACGAGCAGTACTTC.

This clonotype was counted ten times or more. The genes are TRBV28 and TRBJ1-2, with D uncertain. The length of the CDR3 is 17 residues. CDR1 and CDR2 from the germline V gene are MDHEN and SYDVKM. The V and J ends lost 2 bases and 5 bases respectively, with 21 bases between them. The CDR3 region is CASSLVLFPGDTYGYTF. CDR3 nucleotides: TGTGCCAGCAGTTTAGTCCTCTTTCCCGGAGATACATATGGCTACACCTTC.

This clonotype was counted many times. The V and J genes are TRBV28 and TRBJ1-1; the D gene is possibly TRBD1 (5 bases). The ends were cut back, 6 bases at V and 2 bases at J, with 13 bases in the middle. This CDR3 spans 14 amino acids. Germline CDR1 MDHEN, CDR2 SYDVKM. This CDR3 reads CASRPGGVNTEAFF. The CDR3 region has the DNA TGTGCCAGCAGACCTGGAGGGGTAAACACTGAAGCTTTCTTT.

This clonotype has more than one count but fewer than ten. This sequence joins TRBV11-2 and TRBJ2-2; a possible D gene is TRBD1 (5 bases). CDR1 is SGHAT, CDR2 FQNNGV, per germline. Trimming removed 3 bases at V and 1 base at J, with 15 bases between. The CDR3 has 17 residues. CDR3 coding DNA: TGTGCCAGCAGCTTCCGGACATTAATAGGGAACACCGGGGAGCTGTTTTTT. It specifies CASSFRTLIGNTGELFF. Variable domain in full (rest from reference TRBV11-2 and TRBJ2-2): EAGVAQSPRYKIIEKRQSVAFWCNPISGHATLYWYQQILGQGPKLLIQFQNNGVVDDSQLPKDRFSAERLKGVDSTLKIQPAKLEDSAVYLCASSFRTLIGNTGELFFGEGSRLTVL.

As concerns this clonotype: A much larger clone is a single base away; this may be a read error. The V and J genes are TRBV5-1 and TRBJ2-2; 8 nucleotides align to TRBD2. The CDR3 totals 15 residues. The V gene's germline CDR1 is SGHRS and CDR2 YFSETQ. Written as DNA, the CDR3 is TGCGCCAGCGGCTTGGTACTAGCGGCCACCGGGGAGCTGTTTTTT. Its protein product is CASGLVLAATGELFF. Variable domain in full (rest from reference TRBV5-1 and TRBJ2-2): KAGVTQTPRYLIKTRGQQVTLSCSPISGHRSVSWYQQTPGQGLQFLFEYFSETQRNKGNFPGRFSGRQFSNSRSEMNVSTLELGDSALYLCASGLVLAATGELFFGEGSRLTVL.

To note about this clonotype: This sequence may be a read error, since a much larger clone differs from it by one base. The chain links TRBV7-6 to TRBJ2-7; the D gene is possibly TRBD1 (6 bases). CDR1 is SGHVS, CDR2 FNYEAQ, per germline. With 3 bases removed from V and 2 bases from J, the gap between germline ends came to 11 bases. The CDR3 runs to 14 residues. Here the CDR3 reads CASSFRDNTYEQYF. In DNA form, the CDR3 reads TGTGCCAGCAGCTTCCGGGACAACACCTACGAGCAGTACTTC.

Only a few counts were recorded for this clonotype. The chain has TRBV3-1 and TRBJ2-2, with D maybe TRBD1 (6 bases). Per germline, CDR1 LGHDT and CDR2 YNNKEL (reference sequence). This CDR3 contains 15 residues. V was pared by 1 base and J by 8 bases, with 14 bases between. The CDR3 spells CASSQATSGTGELFF. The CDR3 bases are TGTGCCAGCAGCCAAGCCACCTCCGGGACAGGGGAGCTGTTTTTT.

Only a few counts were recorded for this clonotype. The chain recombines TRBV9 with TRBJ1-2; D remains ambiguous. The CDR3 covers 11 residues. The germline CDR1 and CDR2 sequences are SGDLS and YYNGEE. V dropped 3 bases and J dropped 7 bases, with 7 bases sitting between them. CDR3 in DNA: TGTGCCAGCAGCGGGGCGAGTGGCTACACCTTC. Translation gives CASSGASGYTF.

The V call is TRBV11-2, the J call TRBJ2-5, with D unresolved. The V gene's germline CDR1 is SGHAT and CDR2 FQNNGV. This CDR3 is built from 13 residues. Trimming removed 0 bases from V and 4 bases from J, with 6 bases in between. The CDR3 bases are TGTGCCAGCAGCTTAGATTTGGCAGAGACCCAGTACTTC. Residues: CASSLDLAETQYF.

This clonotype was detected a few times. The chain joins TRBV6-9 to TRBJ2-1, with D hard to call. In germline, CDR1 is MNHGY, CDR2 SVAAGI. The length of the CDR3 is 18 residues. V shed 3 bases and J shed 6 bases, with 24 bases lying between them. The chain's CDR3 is CASSYSNDPGGIRNEQFF. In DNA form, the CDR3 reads TGTGCCAGCAGTTACTCGAATGATCCGGGTGGGATTCGCAATGAGCAGTTCTTC.